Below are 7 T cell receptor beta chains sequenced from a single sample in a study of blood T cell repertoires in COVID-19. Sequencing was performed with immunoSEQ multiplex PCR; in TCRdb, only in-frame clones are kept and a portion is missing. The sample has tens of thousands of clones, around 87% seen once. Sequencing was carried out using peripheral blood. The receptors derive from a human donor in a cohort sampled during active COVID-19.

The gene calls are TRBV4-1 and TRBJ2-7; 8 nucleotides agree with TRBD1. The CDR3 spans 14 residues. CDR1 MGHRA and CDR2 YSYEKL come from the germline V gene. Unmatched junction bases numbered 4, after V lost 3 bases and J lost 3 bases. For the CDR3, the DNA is TGCGCCAGCAGCCACCCCGGGACAGGCTACGAGCAGTACTTC. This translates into CASSHPGTGYEQYF.

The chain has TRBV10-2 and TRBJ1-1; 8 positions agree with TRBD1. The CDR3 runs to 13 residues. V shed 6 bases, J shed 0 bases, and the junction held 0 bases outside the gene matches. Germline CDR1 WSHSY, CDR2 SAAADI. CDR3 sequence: CASRGQVNTEAFF. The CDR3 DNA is TGCGCCAGCAGGGGACAGGTGAACACTGAAGCTTTCTTT.

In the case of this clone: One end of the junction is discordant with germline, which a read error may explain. CDR3 sequence (DNA): TGTGCCAGCAGTGAAGCGCTCGGACAGTCGTCTAGTTTACATTTT. Translating gives CASSEALGQSSSLHF. The chain is built from TRBV6-1 and TRBJ1-3; a weak D match, TRBD1 (6 bases). Germline V gives CDR1 MNHNS, CDR2 SASEGT. CDR3 length: 15 residues.

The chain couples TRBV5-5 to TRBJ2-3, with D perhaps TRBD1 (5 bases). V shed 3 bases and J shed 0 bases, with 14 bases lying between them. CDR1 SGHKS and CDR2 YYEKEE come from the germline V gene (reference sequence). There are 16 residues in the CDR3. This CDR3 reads CASSYWGDASTDTQYF. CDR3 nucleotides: TGTGCCAGCAGCTACTGGGGCGATGCTAGCACAGATACGCAGTATTTT. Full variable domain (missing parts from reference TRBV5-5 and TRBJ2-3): DAGVTQSPTHLIKTRGQQVTLRCSPISGHKSVSWYQQVLGQGPQFIFQYYEKEERGRGNFPDRFSARQFPNYSSELNVNALLLGDSALYLCASSYWGDASTDTQYFGPGTRLTVL.

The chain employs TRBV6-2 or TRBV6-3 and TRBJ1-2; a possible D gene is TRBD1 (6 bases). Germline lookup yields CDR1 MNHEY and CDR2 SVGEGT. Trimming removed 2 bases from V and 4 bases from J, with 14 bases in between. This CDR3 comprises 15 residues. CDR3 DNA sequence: TGTGCCAGCAGTTACCCCGGACAGTTTAGCTATGGCTACACCTTC. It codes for CASSYPGQFSYGYTF.

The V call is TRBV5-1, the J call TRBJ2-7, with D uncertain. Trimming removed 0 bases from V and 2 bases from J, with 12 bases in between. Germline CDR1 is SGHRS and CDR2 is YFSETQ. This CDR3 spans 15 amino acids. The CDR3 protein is CASSLGATLAYEQYF. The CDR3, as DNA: TGCGCCAGCAGCTTGGGGGCGACCCTCGCCTACGAGCAGTACTTC.

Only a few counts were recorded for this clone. CDR3 sequence: CASSLSPTGTGNQPQHF. CDR3 nucleotide sequence: TGTGCCAGCAGCCTGTCGCCCACCGGGACAGGGAATCAGCCCCAGCATTTT. The J gene is TRBJ1-5, the V gene TRBV7-2; TRBD1 aligns across 9 bases. The CDR3 is made up of 17 amino acids. Germline lookup yields CDR1 SGHTA and CDR2 FQGNSA. After removal of 5 bases from V and 4 bases from J, the junction contained 12 bases not matched to a gene. Drawing the rest from reference TRBV7-2 and TRBJ1-5, the complete variable domain is GAGVSQSPSNKVTEKGKDVELRCDPISGHTALYWYRQSLGQGLEFLIYFQGNSAPDKSGLPSDRFSAERTGGSVSTLTIQRTQQEDSAVYLCASSLSPTGTGNQPQHFGDGTRLSIL.